A selection of T cell receptor beta chains follows, all from one sample in a study of blood T cells in healthy people across ages. TCRdb passed the 5' RACE reads through MiXCR, listing each CDR3 protein once. The repertoire holds 540,000 or so distinct CDR3 sequences, with around half as singletons. What was sequenced was blood. The receptors were sampled from a man of 80 years or more in good health. Each CDR3 is given with its conserved first and last residue. The D gene is left open where the match is weak. Clone size appears in some rows only: once, few, many, or a class for an expanded clone.

J gene | D gene | clone size | V gene | CDR3 DNA | CDR3 protein
TRBJ2-7 | NA | NA | TRBV20-1 | TGCAGTGCCCTACCCGGGGGAACCTACGAGCAGTACTTC | CSALPGGTYEQYF
TRBJ2-1 | TRBD1 | few | TRBV7-2 | TGTGCCAGCAGCCAGCGTTCAGGACAGGGGTACAATGAGCAGTTCTTC | CASSQRSGQGYNEQFF
TRBJ2-7 | TRBD1 | few | TRBV18 | TGTGCCAGCTCACACAGGGGGCAACGCTACGAGCAGTACTTC | CASSHRGQRYEQYF
TRBJ1-5 | NA | few | TRBV4-3 | TGCGCCAGCAGCCAAGAGGCGGGGTCCCAGCCCCAGCATTTT | CASSQEAGSQPQHF
TRBJ2-5 | TRBD1 | NA | TRBV29-1 | TGCAGCGTCCCACGGACAGGGGCTCTGGAGACCCAGTACTTC | CSVPRTGALETQYF
TRBJ1-1 | TRBD1 | NA | TRBV7-9 | TGTGCCAGCAGCTCACCCGGGACAGGGAAGAACACTGAAGCTTTCTTT | CASSSPGTGKNTEAFF
TRBJ2-7 | NA | few | TRBV6-1 | TGTGCCAGCAGTGAAGCGGGGGTAACTCTCTACGAGCAGTACTTC | CASSEAGVTLYEQYF
TRBJ1-2 | TRBD1 | NA | TRBV10-3 | TGTGCCATCAGCGGCAGGGGGGGACCAAACTATGGCTACACCTTC | CAISGRGGPNYGYTF
TRBJ2-3 | TRBD2 | NA | TRBV9 | TGTGCCAGCAGCGTAAGCGTGGGAGCGGGAGGGACAGATACGCAGTATTTT | CASSVSVGAGGTDTQYF
TRBJ1-1 | NA | few | TRBV15 | TGTGCCACCAGCAGAGATTCCGGGGTGGGGACTGAAGCTTTCTTT | CATSRDSGVGTEAFF
TRBJ2-4 | TRBD1 | NA | TRBV7-2 | TGTGCCAGCAGCACACAGGGGGCTAAAAACATTCAGTACTTC | CASSTQGAKNIQYF
TRBJ2-1 | TRBD1 | NA | TRBV6-1 | TGTGCCAGCAGTAGACAGGGGCCTCGGGGGTACAATGAGCAGTTCTTC | CASSRQGPRGYNEQFF
TRBJ2-7 | NA | NA | TRBV2 | TGTGCCAGAGGGGAAACCGGGAGCCCCTACGAGCAGTACTTC | CARGETGSPYEQYF
TRBJ2-2 | NA | NA | TRBV9 | TGTGCCAGCAGCGTAGGGACTTCGCAGATCGAGGGGGAGCTGTTTTTT | CASSVGTSQIEGELFF
TRBJ2-1 | NA | NA | TRBV10-3 | TGTGCCATCAGTGAGCAGGAGAGTCTTGTGGATGAGCAGTTCTTC | CAISEQESLVDEQFF
TRBJ2-7 | NA | NA | TRBV12-3/TRBV12-4 | TGTGCCAGCAGTTTTCGTCTGGACGAGCAGTACTTC | CASSFRLDEQYF
TRBJ2-1 | NA | NA | TRBV27 | TGTGCCAGCAGTCGTGGAGGGGTGTCCAAGCAGTTCTTC | CASSRGGVSKQFF
TRBJ2-7 | NA | NA | TRBV27 | TGTGCCAGCAGTACCCTCGGCGAGCAGTACTTC | CASSTLGEQYF
TRBJ2-5 | TRBD2 | NA | TRBV13 | TGTGCCAGCAGCTTAGTCGGCCTAGCGGGGCACCAAGAGACCCAGTACTTC | CASSLVGLAGHQETQYF
TRBJ1-5 | NA | NA | TRBV27 | TGTGCCAGCAGTTCGGGGAGAAACAACCAGCCCCAGCATTTT | CASSSGRNNQPQHF
TRBJ1-6 | TRBD1 | NA | TRBV4-3 | TGCGCCAGCAGCCAAGATCCGGGACAGATAAATTCACCCCTCCACTTT | CASSQDPGQINSPLHF
TRBJ2-7 | NA | few | TRBV6-5 | TGTGCCAGCAGTTACATAGGCCCTCAACACGAGCAGTACTTC | CASSYIGPQHEQYF